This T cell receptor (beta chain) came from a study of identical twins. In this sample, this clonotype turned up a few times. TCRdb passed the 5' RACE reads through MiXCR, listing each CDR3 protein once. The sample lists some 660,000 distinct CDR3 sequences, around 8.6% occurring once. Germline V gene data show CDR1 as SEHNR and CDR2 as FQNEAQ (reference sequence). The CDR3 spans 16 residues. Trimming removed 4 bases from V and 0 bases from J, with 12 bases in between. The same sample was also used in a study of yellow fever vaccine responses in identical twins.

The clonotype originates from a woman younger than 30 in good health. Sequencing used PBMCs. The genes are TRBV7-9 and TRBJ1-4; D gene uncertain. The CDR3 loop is CASSSASVATNEKLFF. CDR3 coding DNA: TGTGCCAGCAGCTCAGCCTCAGTCGCAACTAATGAAAAACTGTTTTTT.